The rows below give T cell receptor beta chains drawn from one sample of a study of cytomegalovirus exposure and HLA in healthy donors. Clones were sequenced by immunoSEQ multiplex PCR, and TCRdb holds only the in-frame ones, with some missing. The table has roughly 130,000 clones, about 66% seen once. The specimen was PBMCs. These receptors came from a male donor in good health and CMV-seronegative. Both conserved end residues are part of each CDR3. Expanded clones are given a class, and other clones once, few, many or no size at all.

- | TRBJ2-6 | TRBV13 | CASSPLGSGGANVLTF
- | TRBJ1-2 | TRBV7-9 | CASRGGVYDYGYTF
few | TRBJ2-7 | TRBV11-2 | CASSLTYRYEQYF
- | TRBJ1-1 | TRBV19 | CASSFDRERGLMNTEAFF
few | TRBJ2-1 | TRBV10-3 | CAISESWDRGDEQFF
- | TRBJ2-1 | TRBV2 | CASKQDRGEYNEQFF
- | TRBJ2-6 | TRBV5-1 | CASTPTDSGANVLTF
- | TRBJ1-1 | TRBV7-2 | CASSPVGGYPTEAFF
- | TRBJ2-3 | TRBV28 | CASSLSRGVTDTQYF
- | TRBJ2-1 | TRBV6-1 | CASSPDRDYNEQFF
- | TRBJ1-1 | TRBV27 | CASSLQVNTEAFF
- | TRBJ2-3 | TRBV10-3 | CAIRQGTSTDTQYF
- | TRBJ1-3 | TRBV6-6 | CASSYPRSGAGNTIYF
few | TRBJ2-7 | TRBV19 | CASSADRASSYEQYF
- | TRBJ2-1 | TRBV19 | CASWDISRNEQFF
once | TRBJ2-3 | TRBV12-5 | CASGHGLAGGYF
- | TRBJ2-7 | TRBV4-1 | CASSPRGQTYEQYF
- | TRBJ2-1 | TRBV20-1 | CSARRGNEQFF
few | TRBJ2-6 | TRBV7-9 | CASSYHDSPYSGANVLTF
- | TRBJ1-1 | TRBV7-6 | CASSLASETGSTEAFF
once | TRBJ2-1 | TRBV29-1 | CSVTRGLAGGNEQFF
once | TRBJ2-5 | TRBV9 | CASSDLGLAEIGTQYF